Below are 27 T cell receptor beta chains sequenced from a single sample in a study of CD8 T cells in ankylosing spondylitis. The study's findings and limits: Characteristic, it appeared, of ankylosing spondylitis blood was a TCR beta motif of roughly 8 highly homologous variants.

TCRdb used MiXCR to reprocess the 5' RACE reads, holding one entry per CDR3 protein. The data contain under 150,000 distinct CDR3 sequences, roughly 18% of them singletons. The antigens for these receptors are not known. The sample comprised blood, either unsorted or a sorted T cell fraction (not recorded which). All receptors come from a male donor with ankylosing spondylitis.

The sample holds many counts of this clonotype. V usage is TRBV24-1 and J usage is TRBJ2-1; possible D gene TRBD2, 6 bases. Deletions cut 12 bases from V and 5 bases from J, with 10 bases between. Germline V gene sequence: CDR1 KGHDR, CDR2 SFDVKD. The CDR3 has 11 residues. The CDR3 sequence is CASGTDNEQFF. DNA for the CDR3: TGTGCCTCTGGGACTGACAATGAGCAGTTCTTC.

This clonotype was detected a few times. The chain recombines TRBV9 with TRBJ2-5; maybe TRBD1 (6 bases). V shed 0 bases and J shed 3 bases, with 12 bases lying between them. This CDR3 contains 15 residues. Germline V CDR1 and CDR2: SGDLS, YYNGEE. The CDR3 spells CASSVAGPGEETQYF. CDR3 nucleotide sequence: TGTGCCAGCAGCGTAGCTGGCCCAGGGGAAGAGACCCAGTACTTC. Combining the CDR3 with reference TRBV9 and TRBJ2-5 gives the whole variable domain DSGVTQTPKHLITATGQRVTLRCSPRSGDLSVYWYQQSLDQGLQFLIQYYNGEERAKGNILERFSAQQFPDLHSELNLSSLELGDSALYFCASSVAGPGEETQYFGPGTRLLVL.

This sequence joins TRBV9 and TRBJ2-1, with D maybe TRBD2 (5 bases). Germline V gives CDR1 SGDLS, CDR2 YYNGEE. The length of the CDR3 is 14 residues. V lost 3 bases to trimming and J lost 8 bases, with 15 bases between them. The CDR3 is CASSDGNSFHEQFF. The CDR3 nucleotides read TGTGCCAGCAGCGACGGGAATAGCTTTCATGAGCAGTTCTTC.

Here the CDR3 DNA reads TGTGCCAGCAGCTTTCTAGCGGGAATGCACAATGAGCAGTTCTTC. Its protein product is CASSFLAGMHNEQFF. V gene TRBV7-9 combines with J gene TRBJ2-1; 9 bases agree with TRBD2. This CDR3 region has 15 residues. The V and J ends lost 3 bases and 5 bases, in that order; junction bases with no gene match: 5. Germline assignment: CDR1 SEHNR and CDR2 FQNEAQ (reference sequence).

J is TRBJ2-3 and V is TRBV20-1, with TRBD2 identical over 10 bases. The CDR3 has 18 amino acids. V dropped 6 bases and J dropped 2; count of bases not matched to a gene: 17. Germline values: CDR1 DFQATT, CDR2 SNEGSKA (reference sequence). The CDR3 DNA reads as TGCAGTGCATTCGGGCTAGCGGGAGCCCGGGCCTACACAGATACGCAGTATTTT. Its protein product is CSAFGLAGARAYTDTQYF.

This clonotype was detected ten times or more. CDR3 residues: CASSPLPDTQYF. The CDR3 DNA is TGTGCCAGCAGCCCCCTTCCAGATACGCAGTATTTT. The rearrangement links TRBV9 to TRBJ2-3; D gene uncertain. The germline V and J ends were trimmed by 4 bases and 4 bases, with 7 bases remaining between them. The CDR3 extends over 12 amino acids. Germline CDR1 is SGDLS and CDR2 is YYNGEE. The variable domain in full, with the rest retrieved from reference TRBV9 and TRBJ2-3, is DSGVTQTPKHLITATGQRVTLRCSPRSGDLSVYWYQQSLDQGLQFLIQYYNGEERAKGNILERFSAQQFPDLHSELNLSSLELGDSALYFCASSPLPDTQYFGPGTRLTVL.

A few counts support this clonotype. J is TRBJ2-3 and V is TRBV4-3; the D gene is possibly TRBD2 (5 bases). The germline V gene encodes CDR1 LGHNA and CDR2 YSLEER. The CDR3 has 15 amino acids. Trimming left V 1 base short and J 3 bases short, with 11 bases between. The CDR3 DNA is TGCGCCAGCAGCCAAGGTTCGGGAACTACAGATACGCAGTATTTT. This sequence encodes CASSQGSGTTDTQYF.

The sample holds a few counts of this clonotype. CDR3 protein: CASSRTGSNTEAFF. The DNA for the CDR3 is TGTGCCAGCAGCCGGACAGGATCGAACACTGAAGCTTTCTTT. This chain joins TRBV6-2 or TRBV6-3 and TRBJ1-1; 7 nucleotides align to TRBD1. The CDR3 sequence is 14 residues long. After removal of 6 bases from V and 1 base from J, the junction contained 5 bases not matched to a gene. The germline gives CDR1 MNHEY, CDR2 SVGEGT.

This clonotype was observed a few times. In DNA form, the CDR3 reads TGTGCCAGCAGCGAGGGACAGGGATCTAACTATGGCTACACCTTC. This gives the protein CASSEGQGSNYGYTF. This sequence joins TRBV7-9 and TRBJ1-2; 9 nucleotides match TRBD1. CDR1 is SEHNR and CDR2 is FQNEAQ in the germline V gene (reference sequence). V trimming: 5 bases; J trimming: 0 bases; junction bases outside the gene matches: 4. The CDR3 extends over 15 amino acids.

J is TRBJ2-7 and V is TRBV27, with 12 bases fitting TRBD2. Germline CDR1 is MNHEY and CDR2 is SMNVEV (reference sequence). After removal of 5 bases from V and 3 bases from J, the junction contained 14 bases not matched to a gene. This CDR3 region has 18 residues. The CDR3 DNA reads TGTGCCAGCAGTCCCTCCCCCCTAGCGGGAGGGCCGGACTACGAGCAGTACTTC. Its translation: CASSPSPLAGGPDYEQYF.

The CDR3 DNA reads TGTGCCAGCAGTCTTGTCAACGTCTACGAGCAGTACTTC. Its protein product is CASSLVNVYEQYF. The J gene is TRBJ2-7, the V gene TRBV6-2 or TRBV6-3; no definite D call. Trimming left V 5 bases short and J 3 bases short, with 11 bases between. The germline V gene encodes CDR1 MNHEY and CDR2 SVGEGT. The CDR3 runs to 13 residues.

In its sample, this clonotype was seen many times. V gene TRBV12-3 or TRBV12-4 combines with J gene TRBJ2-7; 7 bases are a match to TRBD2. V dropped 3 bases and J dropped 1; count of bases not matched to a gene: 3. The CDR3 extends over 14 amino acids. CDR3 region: CASSFQAGSYEQYF. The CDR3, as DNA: TGTGCCAGCAGTTTCCAAGCGGGATCCTACGAGCAGTACTTC.

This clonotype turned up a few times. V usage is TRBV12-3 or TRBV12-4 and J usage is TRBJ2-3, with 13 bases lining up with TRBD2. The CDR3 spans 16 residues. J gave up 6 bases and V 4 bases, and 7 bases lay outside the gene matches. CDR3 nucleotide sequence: TGTGCCAGCAGTTCCGCCGGGACTAGCGGGACTGATACGCAGTATTTT. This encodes CASSSAGTSGTDTQYF.

The CDR3 sequence is CASSLSAAYEQYF. CDR3 sequence (DNA): TGTGCCAGCAGCCTCTCCGCCGCCTACGAGCAGTACTTC. The chain links TRBV7-6 to TRBJ2-7; D not resolved. Trimming cost V 5 bases and J 2 bases, with 10 bases left between them. CDR1 is SGHVS, CDR2 FNYEAQ, per germline. CDR3 length: 13 residues.

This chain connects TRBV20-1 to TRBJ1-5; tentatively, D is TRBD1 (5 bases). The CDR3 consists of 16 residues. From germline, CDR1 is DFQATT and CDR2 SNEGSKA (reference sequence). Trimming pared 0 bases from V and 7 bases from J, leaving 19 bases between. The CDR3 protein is CSARDQGFGITQPQHF. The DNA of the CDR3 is TGCAGTGCTAGAGATCAGGGCTTTGGCATCACGCAGCCCCAGCATTTT.

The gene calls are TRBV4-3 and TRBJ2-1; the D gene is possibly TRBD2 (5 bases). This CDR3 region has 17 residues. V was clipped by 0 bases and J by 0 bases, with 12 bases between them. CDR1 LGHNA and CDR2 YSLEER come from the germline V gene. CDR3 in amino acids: CASSQDPVRVSYNEQFF. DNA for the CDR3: TGCGCCAGCAGCCAAGACCCAGTGAGGGTCTCCTACAATGAGCAGTTCTTC.

The CDR3 DNA follows: TGCGCCAGCAGCCAAGACCACAGCTCTGGAAACACCATATATTTT. Translated: CASSQDHSSGNTIYF. The chain combines TRBV4-3 with TRBJ1-3; no clear D gene. V was pared by 0 bases and J by 0 bases, with 6 bases between. This CDR3 has 15 amino acids. The germline gives CDR1 LGHNA, CDR2 YSLEER.

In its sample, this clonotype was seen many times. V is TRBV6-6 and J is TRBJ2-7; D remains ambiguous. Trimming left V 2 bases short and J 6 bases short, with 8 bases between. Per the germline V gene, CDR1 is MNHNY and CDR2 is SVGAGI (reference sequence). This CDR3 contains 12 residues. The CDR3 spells CASSYDPPEQYF. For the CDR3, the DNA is TGTGCCAGCAGTTACGATCCACCCGAGCAGTACTTC.

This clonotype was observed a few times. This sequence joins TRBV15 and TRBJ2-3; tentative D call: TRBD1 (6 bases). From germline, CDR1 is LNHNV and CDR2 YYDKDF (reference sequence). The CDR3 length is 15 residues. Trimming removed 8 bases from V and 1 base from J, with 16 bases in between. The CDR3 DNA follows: TGTGCCACCTGGAGTCCAGGGGAAGGCACAGATACGCAGTATTTT. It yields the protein CATWSPGEGTDTQYF.

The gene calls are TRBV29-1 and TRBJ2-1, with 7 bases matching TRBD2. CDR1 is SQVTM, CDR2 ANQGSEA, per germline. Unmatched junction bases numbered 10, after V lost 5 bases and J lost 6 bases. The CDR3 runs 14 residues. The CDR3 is CSVRREWRGNEQFF. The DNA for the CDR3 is TGCAGCGTTCGGCGGGAGTGGCGAGGCAATGAGCAGTTCTTC.

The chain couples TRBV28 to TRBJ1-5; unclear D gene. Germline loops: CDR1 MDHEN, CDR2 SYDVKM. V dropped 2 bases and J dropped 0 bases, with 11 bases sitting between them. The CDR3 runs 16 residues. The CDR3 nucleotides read TGTGCCAGCAGTTTACTCCCGTTGGGTAGCAATCAGCCCCAGCATTTT. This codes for CASSLLPLGSNQPQHF.

The CDR3 protein is CATSASTVLNTGELFF. CDR3 DNA: TGTGCCACCAGTGCCTCGACAGTTTTGAACACCGGGGAGCTGTTTTTT. The chain joins TRBV24-1 to TRBJ2-2, with D perhaps TRBD1 (5 bases). Trimming removed 5 bases at V and 1 base at J, with 13 bases between. CDR1 KGHDR and CDR2 SFDVKD come from the germline V gene. The CDR3 is made up of 16 amino acids.

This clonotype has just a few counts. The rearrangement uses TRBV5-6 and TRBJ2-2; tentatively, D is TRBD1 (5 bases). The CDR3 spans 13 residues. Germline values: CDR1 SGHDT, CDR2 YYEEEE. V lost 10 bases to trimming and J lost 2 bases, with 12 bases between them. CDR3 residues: CAPSTGNTGELFF. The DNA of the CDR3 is TGTGCCCCGAGCACAGGTAACACCGGGGAGCTGTTTTTT.

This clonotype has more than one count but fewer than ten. CDR3 sequence reads: CASSLTSDTDTQYF. The DNA for the CDR3 is TGTGCCAGCAGCTTGACTAGCGACACAGATACGCAGTATTTT. The J gene is TRBJ2-3, the V gene TRBV5-6; TRBD2 agrees at 7 bases. V trimming: 1 base; J trimming: 2 bases; junction bases outside the gene matches: 1. The CDR3 totals 14 residues. The germline V gene encodes CDR1 SGHDT and CDR2 YYEEEE.

CDR3 in DNA: TGCGCCAGCAGCCAAGGCTTGGATGGCTACACCTTC. Translated, it gives CASSQGLDGYTF. The V call is TRBV4-1, the J call TRBJ1-2, with no clear D. This CDR3 is built from 12 residues. Germline V lookup: CDR1 MGHRA, CDR2 YSYEKL. V lost 1 base, J lost 6 bases, and 6 bases lay in between.

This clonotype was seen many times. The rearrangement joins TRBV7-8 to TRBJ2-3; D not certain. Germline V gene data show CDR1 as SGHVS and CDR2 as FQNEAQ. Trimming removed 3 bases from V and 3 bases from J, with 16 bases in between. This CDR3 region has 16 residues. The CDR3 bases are TGTGCCAGCAGCTTCAGACCAGAGGAGAATACAGATACGCAGTATTTT. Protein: CASSFRPEENTDTQYF.

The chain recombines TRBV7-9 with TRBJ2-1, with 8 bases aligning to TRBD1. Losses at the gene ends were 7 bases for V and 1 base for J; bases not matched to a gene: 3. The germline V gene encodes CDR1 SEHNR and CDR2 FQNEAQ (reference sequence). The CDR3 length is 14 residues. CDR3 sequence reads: CASTGQDSYNEQFF. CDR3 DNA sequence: TGTGCCAGCACGGGACAGGATTCCTACAATGAGCAGTTCTTC. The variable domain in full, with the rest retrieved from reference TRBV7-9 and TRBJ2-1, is DTGVSQNPRHKITKRGQNVTFRCDPISEHNRLYWYRQTLGQGPEFLTYFQNEAQLEKSRLLSDRFSAERPKGSFSTLEIQRTEQGDSAMYLCASTGQDSYNEQFFGPGTRLTVL.